This is a list of T cell receptor beta chains from one sample in a study of post-analysis software for immune sequencing data. TCRdb reprocessed the PCR reads with MiXCR, giving one entry per CDR3 protein. The sample comprises a few hundred thousand distinct CDR3 sequences, 36% of which are singletons, and under 5.5% rests with the top ten. The sequenced material came from blood. These TCRs come from a girl between 10 and 17 years old with multiple sclerosis. The CDR3 runs from the conserved cysteine through the conserved F or W. The D gene is left open where the match is weak. Clone size appears in some rows only: once, few, many, or a class for an expanded clone.

D: -
V: TRBV20-1
J: TRBJ1-6
size: many
DNA: TGCAGTGCTAGAGATGGTTTAAAATATGGGAATTCACCCCTCCACTTT
CDR3: CSARDGLKYGNSPLHF

D: TRBD2
V: TRBV9
J: TRBJ2-1
size: many
DNA: TGTGCCAGCAGCGTAGCCCCTAGCGGGAGTTTGGGAAATGAGCAGTTCTTC
CDR3: CASSVAPSGSLGNEQFF

D: -
V: TRBV27
J: TRBJ1-5
size: many
DNA: TGTGCCAGCAGTTTATCGACCGAGAGGAATCAGCCCCAGCATTTT
CDR3: CASSLSTERNQPQHF

D: -
V: TRBV7-9
J: TRBJ2-7
size: -
DNA: TGTGCCAGCAGCTTAAGACAGGAGGGCCAGTACTTC
CDR3: CASSLRQEGQYF

D: -
V: TRBV7-9
J: TRBJ2-2
size: -
DNA: TGTGCCAGCAGCCCTAGCGGGGAGCTGTTTTTT
CDR3: CASSPSGELFF

D: TRBD2
V: TRBV6-2/TRBV6-3
J: TRBJ2-1
size: -
DNA: TGTGCCAGCAGTTCTAGCGGGGGCAATGAGCAGTTCTTC
CDR3: CASSSSGGNEQFF

D: TRBD1
V: TRBV24-1
J: TRBJ2-5
size: many
DNA: TGTGCCACCAGTGATGGTTCGGACAGGCTCCAAGAGACCCAGTACTTC
CDR3: CATSDGSDRLQETQYF

D: -
V: TRBV15
J: TRBJ2-1
size: many
DNA: TGTGCCACCAGCAGAGATCACGACAATGAGCAGTTCTTC
CDR3: CATSRDHDNEQFF

D: TRBD1
V: TRBV20-1
J: TRBJ2-5
size: -
DNA: TGCAGTGCTAGAGCAGGGACAGCCCAATACAATGAGCAGTACTTC
CDR3: CSARAGTAQYNEQYF

D: TRBD2
V: TRBV20-1
J: TRBJ2-2
size: -
DNA: TGCAGTGCTAGCCCCGGGACTAGCGGGAGGGCGAACACCGGGGAGCTGTTTTTT
CDR3: CSASPGTSGRANTGELFF

D: TRBD2
V: TRBV5-1
J: TRBJ2-1
size: many
DNA: TGCGCCAGCAGCTTGGTGAGCGGGGGGAACGATGAGCAGTTCTTC
CDR3: CASSLVSGGNDEQFF

D: -
V: TRBV5-6
J: TRBJ2-4
size: once
DNA: TGTGCCAGCAGCTTAGGCCTGGTACGGGAGCAGTACTTC
CDR3: CASSLGLVREQYF

D: TRBD2
V: TRBV4-1
J: TRBJ2-5
size: many
DNA: TGCGCCAGCAGCCACCGGGAGGGCCAAGAGACCCAGTACTTC
CDR3: CASSHREGQETQYF

D: TRBD1
V: TRBV2
J: TRBJ1-1
size: -
DNA: TGTGCCAGCAGTGTACGGGACAGTGAAGCTTTCTTT
CDR3: CASSVRDSEAFF

D: -
V: TRBV5-1
J: TRBJ2-1
size: -
DNA: TGCGCCAGCAGCCCTGCGGGGCGCCCCTACAATGAGCAGTTCTTC
CDR3: CASSPAGRPYNEQFF

D: TRBD2
V: TRBV14
J: TRBJ2-3
size: -
DNA: TGTGCCAGCAGCCAAGACATGCCCACTAGCGCGGATACGCAGTATTTT
CDR3: CASSQDMPTSADTQYF

D: TRBD1
V: TRBV6-5
J: TRBJ1-1
size: -
DNA: TGTGCCAGCAGTCCGGGACAGGGGGCTCACACTGAAGCTTTCTTT
CDR3: CASSPGQGAHTEAFF

D: TRBD2
V: TRBV5-1
J: TRBJ2-1
size: many
DNA: TGCGCCAGCAGCTTGGAAGCGGGAGTCTCCTACAATGAGCAGTTCTTC
CDR3: CASSLEAGVSYNEQFF

D: TRBD1
V: TRBV25-1
J: TRBJ1-1
size: few
DNA: TGTGCCAGCGGGGGGCCCTGGGCAGGGGGCGATGGTGAAGCTTTCTTT
CDR3: CASGGPWAGGDGEAFF

D: -
V: TRBV9
J: TRBJ1-2
size: many
DNA: TGTGCCAGCAGCGCCAGAAGCGGACGGAATGGCTACACCTTC
CDR3: CASSARSGRNGYTF

D: -
V: TRBV12-3/TRBV12-4
J: TRBJ1-6
size: many
DNA: TGTGCCAGCAGTACAGGAGGTTCACCCCTCCACTTT
CDR3: CASSTGGSPLHF

D: -
V: TRBV29-1
J: TRBJ2-1
size: few
DNA: TGCAGTGCCGACTCGGGTTACAATGAGCAGTTCTTC
CDR3: CSADSGYNEQFF

D: TRBD1
V: TRBV15
J: TRBJ1-5
size: many
DNA: TGTGCCACCAGCAGACAGGGGGCGCGAAGTCAGCCCCAGCATTTT
CDR3: CATSRQGARSQPQHF

D: TRBD1
V: TRBV2
J: TRBJ2-4
size: -
DNA: TGTGCCAGCAACCAGGGACAGAAAAACATTCAGTACTTC
CDR3: CASNQGQKNIQYF

D: -
V: TRBV20-1
J: TRBJ1-2
size: -
DNA: TGCAGTGCTAGAGGTCGCGGAGTAAACTATGGCTACACCTTC
CDR3: CSARGRGVNYGYTF

D: -
V: TRBV24-1
J: TRBJ2-5
size: many
DNA: TGTGCCACCAGTGATTTGCGGGCAGGGGTCGAGACCCAGTACTTC
CDR3: CATSDLRAGVETQYF

D: TRBD2
V: TRBV5-5
J: TRBJ2-6
size: many
DNA: TGTGCCAGCAGCTTGGGGCTAGCGGGCCTGACGGGGGCCAACGTCCTGACTTTC
CDR3: CASSLGLAGLTGANVLTF

D: -
V: TRBV28
J: TRBJ1-3
size: few
DNA: TGTGCCAGCAGTCCTTGGACAATAGTGGACACCATATATTTT
CDR3: CASSPWTIVDTIYF

D: TRBD1
V: TRBV6-1
J: TRBJ1-4
size: once
DNA: TGTGCCAGCAGCCAGGAGACAGGGGGTTTGACTAATGAAAAACTGTTTTTT
CDR3: CASSQETGGLTNEKLFF

D: -
V: TRBV5-5
J: TRBJ2-7
size: -
DNA: TGTGCCAGCAGCGTAAGCGGGCCCCCTTCCTACGAGCAGTACTTC
CDR3: CASSVSGPPSYEQYF

D: -
V: TRBV9
J: TRBJ2-3
size: few
DNA: TGTGCCAGCAGCGTAGGCAGGAGCACAGATACGCAGTATTTT
CDR3: CASSVGRSTDTQYF

D: TRBD1
V: TRBV5-1
J: TRBJ1-1
size: -
DNA: TGCGCCAGCAGCCTGACCGTCTTAGGACAGGGGAACACTGAAGCTTTCTTT
CDR3: CASSLTVLGQGNTEAFF

D: -
V: TRBV11-2
J: TRBJ2-5
size: -
DNA: TGTGCCAGCAGCTTAGACGTCGGGGGACAAGAGACCCAGTACTTC
CDR3: CASSLDVGGQETQYF

D: TRBD1
V: TRBV7-8
J: TRBJ1-5
size: few
DNA: TGTGCCAGCAGCTCCTGGGGGACAGGGAGGGGTGGCAATCAGCCCCAGCATTTT
CDR3: CASSSWGTGRGGNQPQHF